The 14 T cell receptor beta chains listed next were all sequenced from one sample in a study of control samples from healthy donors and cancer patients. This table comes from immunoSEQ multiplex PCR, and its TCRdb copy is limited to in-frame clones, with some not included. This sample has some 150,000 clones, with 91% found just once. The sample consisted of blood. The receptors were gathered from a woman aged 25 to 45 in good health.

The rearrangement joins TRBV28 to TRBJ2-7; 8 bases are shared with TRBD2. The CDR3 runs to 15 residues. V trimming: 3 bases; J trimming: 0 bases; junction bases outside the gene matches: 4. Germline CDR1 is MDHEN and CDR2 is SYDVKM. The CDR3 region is CASSFRSGASYEQYF. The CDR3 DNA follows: TGTGCCAGCAGTTTCCGTAGCGGGGCCTCCTACGAGCAGTACTTC.

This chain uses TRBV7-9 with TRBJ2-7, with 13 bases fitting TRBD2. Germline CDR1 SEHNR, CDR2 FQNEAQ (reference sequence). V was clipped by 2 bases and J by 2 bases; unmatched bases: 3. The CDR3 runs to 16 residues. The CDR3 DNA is TGTGCCAGCAGCTTACGGGGACTAGCGGGAACCTACGAGCAGTACTTC. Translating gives CASSLRGLAGTYEQYF. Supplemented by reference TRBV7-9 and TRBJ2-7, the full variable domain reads DTGVSQNPRHKITKRGQNVTFRCDPISEHNRLYWYRQTLGQGPEFLTYFQNEAQLEKSRLLSDRFSAERPKGSFSTLEIQRTEQGDSAMYLCASSLRGLAGTYEQYFGPGTRLTVT.

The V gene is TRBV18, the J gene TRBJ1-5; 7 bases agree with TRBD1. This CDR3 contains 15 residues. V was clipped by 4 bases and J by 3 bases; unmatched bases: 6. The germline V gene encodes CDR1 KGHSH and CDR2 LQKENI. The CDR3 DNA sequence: TGTGCCAGCTCACGTTCCGGGACAGACAATCAGCCCCAGCATTTT. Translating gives CASSRSGTDNQPQHF. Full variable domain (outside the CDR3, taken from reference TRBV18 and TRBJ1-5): NAGVMQNPRHLVRRRGQEARLRCSPMKGHSHVYWYRQLPEEGLKFMVYLQKENIIDESGMPKERFSAEFPKEGPSILRIQQVVRGDSAAYFCASSRSGTDNQPQHFGDGTRLSIL.

CDR3 protein: CASSVGTSGMRNEQFF. The CDR3 DNA is TGTGCCAGCAGCGTAGGGACTAGCGGGATGAGGAATGAGCAGTTCTTC. This sequence joins TRBV9 and TRBJ2-1; TRBD2 matches 12 bases. Losses at the gene ends were 0 bases for V and 7 bases for J; bases not matched to a gene: 5. CDR3 length equals 16 residues. CDR1 is SGDLS, CDR2 YYNGEE, per germline.

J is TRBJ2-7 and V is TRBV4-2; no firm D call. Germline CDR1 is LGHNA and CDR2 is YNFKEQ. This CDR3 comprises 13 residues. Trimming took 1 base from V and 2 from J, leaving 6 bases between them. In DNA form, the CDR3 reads TGTGCCAGCAGCCAAGCCACAACCTACGAGCAGTACTTC. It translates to CASSQATTYEQYF.

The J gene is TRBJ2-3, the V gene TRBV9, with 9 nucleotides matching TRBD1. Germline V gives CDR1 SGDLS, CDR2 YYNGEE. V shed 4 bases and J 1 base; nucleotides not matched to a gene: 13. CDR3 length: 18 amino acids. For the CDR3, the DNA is TGTGCCAGCAGCTTATCTCCGGGACAGGGAGTCGGCACAGATACGCAGTATTTT. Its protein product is CASSLSPGQGVGTDTQYF.

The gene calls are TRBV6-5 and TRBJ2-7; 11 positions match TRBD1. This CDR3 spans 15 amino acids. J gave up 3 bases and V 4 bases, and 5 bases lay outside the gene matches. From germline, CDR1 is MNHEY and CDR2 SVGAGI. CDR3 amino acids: CASSSWTGGRYEQYF. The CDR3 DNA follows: TGTGCCAGCAGTTCCTGGACAGGGGGCCGCTACGAGCAGTACTTC.

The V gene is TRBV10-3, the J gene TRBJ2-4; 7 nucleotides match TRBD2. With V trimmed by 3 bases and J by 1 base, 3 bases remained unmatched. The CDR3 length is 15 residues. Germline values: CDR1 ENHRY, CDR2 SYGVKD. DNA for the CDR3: TGTGCCATCAGTGATTCGACTAGCGCCAAAAACATTCAGTACTTC. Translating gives CAISDSTSAKNIQYF.

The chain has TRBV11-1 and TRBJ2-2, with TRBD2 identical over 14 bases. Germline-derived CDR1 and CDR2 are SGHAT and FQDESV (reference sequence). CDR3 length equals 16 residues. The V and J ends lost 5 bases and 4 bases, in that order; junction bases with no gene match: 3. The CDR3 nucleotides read TGTGCCAGCAGCCCGGGACTAGCGGGAGTCACCGGGGAGCTGTTTTTT. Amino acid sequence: CASSPGLAGVTGELFF.

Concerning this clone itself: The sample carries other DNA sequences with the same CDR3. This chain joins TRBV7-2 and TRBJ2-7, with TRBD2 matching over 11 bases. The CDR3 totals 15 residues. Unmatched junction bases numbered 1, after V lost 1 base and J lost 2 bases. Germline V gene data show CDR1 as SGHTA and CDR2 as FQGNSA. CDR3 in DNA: TGTGCCAGCAGCTTAGGACTAGCGGGGCCCTACGAGCAGTACTTC. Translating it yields CASSLGLAGPYEQYF.

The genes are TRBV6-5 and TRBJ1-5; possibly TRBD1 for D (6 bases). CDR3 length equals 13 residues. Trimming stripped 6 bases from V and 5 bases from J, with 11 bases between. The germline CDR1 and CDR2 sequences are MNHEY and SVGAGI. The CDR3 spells CASRGGGHQPQHF. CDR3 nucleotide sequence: TGTGCCAGCAGAGGGGGGGGCCATCAGCCCCAGCATTTT.

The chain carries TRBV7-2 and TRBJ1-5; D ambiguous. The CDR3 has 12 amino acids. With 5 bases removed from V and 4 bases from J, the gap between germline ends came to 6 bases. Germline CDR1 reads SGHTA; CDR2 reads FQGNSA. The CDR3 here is CASSHPNQPQHF. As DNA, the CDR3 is TGTGCCAGCAGCCATCCTAATCAGCCCCAGCATTTT.

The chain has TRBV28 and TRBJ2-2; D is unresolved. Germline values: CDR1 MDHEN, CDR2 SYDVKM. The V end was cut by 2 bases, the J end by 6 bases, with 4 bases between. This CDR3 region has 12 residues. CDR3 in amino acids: CASSLRPGELFF. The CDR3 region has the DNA TGTGCCAGCAGTTTACGACCCGGGGAGCTGTTTTTT.

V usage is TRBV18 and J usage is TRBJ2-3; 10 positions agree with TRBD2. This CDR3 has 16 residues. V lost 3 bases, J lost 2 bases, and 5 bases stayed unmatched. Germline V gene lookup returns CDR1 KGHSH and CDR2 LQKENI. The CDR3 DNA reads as TGTGCCAGCTCACCCCAAGCGGGAGGGCACACAGATACGCAGTATTTT. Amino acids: CASSPQAGGHTDTQYF.